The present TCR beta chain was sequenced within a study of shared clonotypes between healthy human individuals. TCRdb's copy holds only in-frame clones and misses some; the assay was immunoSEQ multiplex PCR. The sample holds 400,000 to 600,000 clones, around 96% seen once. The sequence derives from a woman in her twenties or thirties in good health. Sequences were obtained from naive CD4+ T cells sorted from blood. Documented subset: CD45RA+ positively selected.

The CDR3 region has the DNA TGTGCCAGCAGCCAAGCTATCGGCACAGATACGCAGTATTTT. It codes for CASSQAIGTDTQYF. The chain is built from TRBV7-9 and TRBJ2-3, with unresolved D. This CDR3 is 14 amino acids long. The germline CDR1 and CDR2 sequences are SEHNR and FQNEAQ (reference sequence). V was pared by 5 bases and J by 1 base, with 10 bases between.